Presented here are 17 T cell receptor beta chains from one specimen sequenced in a study of blood T cell repertoires in COVID-19 (dated by TCRdb to about 2020). Library preparation employed the immunoSEQ multiplex PCR assay. TCRdb carries this immuneACCESS record with in-frame sequences only. Its versions omit some clonotypes, under half of them owing to an unresolved V gene in the studies checked, with the rest unexplained. The table for this sample lists some 140,000 clones; roughly nine tenths of them were counted only once. Jointly, the top ten make up under 0.6% of the sample. The source material was peripheral blood. All receptors derive from a man aged 50 to 60 with acute or convalescent COVID-19.

The rearrangement joins TRBV6-5 to TRBJ1-2, with D unresolved. The CDR3 covers 12 residues. Germline values: CDR1 MNHEY, CDR2 SVGAGI. Trimming took off 5 bases at V and 1 base at J, with 5 bases between the two ends. CDR3 coding DNA: TGTGCCAGCAGTAATAGTAACTATGGCTACACCTTC. The encoded protein is CASSNSNYGYTF.

This chain uses TRBV27 with TRBJ2-5, with D possibly matching TRBD1 (6 bases). The V end lost 6 bases, the J end lost 5 bases, and 10 bases lay between the germline ends. The CDR3 runs 12 residues. The germline CDR1 and CDR2 sequences are MNHEY and SMNVEV (reference sequence). The chain's CDR3 is CASRQGFETQYF. Here the CDR3 DNA reads TGTGCCAGCAGACAGGGCTTCGAGACCCAGTACTTC.

V usage is TRBV7-9 and J usage is TRBJ1-2; D is unresolved. Trimming shortened V by 2 bases and J by 3 bases, and 7 bases separated the two germline ends. The CDR3 has 13 residues. Germline assignment: CDR1 SEHNR and CDR2 FQNEAQ (reference sequence). DNA for the CDR3: TGTGCCAGCAGCTTAAAGGAGTACTATGGCTACACCTTC. Protein product: CASSLKEYYGYTF. Using reference TRBV7-9 and TRBJ1-2 for the parts outside the CDR3, the full variable domain is DTGVSQNPRHKITKRGQNVTFRCDPISEHNRLYWYRQTLGQGPEFLTYFQNEAQLEKSRLLSDRFSAERPKGSFSTLEIQRTEQGDSAMYLCASSLKEYYGYTFGSGTRLTVV.

The V gene is TRBV4-1, the J gene TRBJ1-2; possibly TRBD1 for D (5 bases). The germline gives CDR1 MGHRA, CDR2 YSYEKL. The CDR3 has 15 amino acids. Trimming shortened V by 0 bases and J by 7 bases, and 15 bases separated the two germline ends. The CDR3 sequence: CASSQDQRWGGGYTF. CDR3 DNA sequence: TGCGCCAGCAGCCAAGATCAGCGGTGGGGGGGTGGCTACACCTTC.

The chain has TRBV11-2 and TRBJ1-1; 7 nucleotides line up with TRBD1. This CDR3 spans 18 amino acids. V trimming: 5 bases; J trimming: 1 base; junction bases outside the gene matches: 16. Germline V lookup: CDR1 SGHAT, CDR2 FQNNGV. As DNA, the CDR3 is TGTGCCAGCAGCCCAAGACAGGGCTGGGGTATGGGGAACACTGAAGCTTTCTTT. This sequence encodes CASSPRQGWGMGNTEAFF.

The genes are TRBV7-8 and TRBJ1-5; the D is unclear. The CDR3 is 14 amino acids. With 8 bases removed from V and 0 bases from J, the gap between germline ends came to 11 bases. From germline, CDR1 is SGHVS and CDR2 FQNEAQ. DNA of the CDR3: TGTGCCAGCCGGGAGGGTGTTAGCAATCAGCCCCAGCATTTT. Amino acid sequence: CASREGVSNQPQHF.

V and J are TRBV5-5 and TRBJ2-5; no definite D call. V was trimmed by 4 bases and J by 3 bases, leaving 10 bases between them. From germline, CDR1 is SGHKS and CDR2 YYEKEE (reference sequence). The CDR3 has 13 residues. The CDR3 DNA reads as TGTGCCAGCAGCATAGCAAGAGAAGAGACCCAGTACTTC. The encoded protein is CASSIAREETQYF.

This clone appeared a single time. V is TRBV6-6 and J is TRBJ1-6; 10 nucleotides align to TRBD1. This CDR3 region has 16 residues. Trimming removed 7 bases from V and 6 bases from J; junction bases left unmatched: 9. CDR1 is MNHNY, CDR2 SVGAGI, per germline (reference sequence). For the CDR3, the DNA is TGTGCCAGCACCCAATCAAGGACAGGGGGTAATTCACCCCTCCACTTT. Translated, it gives CASTQSRTGGNSPLHF.

The chain carries TRBV5-1 and TRBJ1-1; 8 bases are shared with TRBD1. The CDR3 totals 14 residues. Germline V gene data show CDR1 as SGHRS and CDR2 as YFSETQ. The trim removed 4 bases at V and 2 bases at J, leaving 4 bases unmatched. The CDR3 DNA reads TGCGCCAGCAGCCTCTCAGGGGGCAACACTGAAGCTTTCTTT. Translation: CASSLSGGNTEAFF.

The chain links TRBV5-1 to TRBJ2-6, with TRBD1 as a possible D gene (6 bases). The germline CDR1 and CDR2 sequences are SGHRS and YFSETQ. The CDR3 length is 17 residues. Trimming removed 5 bases at V and 0 bases at J, with 15 bases between. CDR3 sequence (DNA): TGCGCCAGCAGAGATGGGACATCCAACTCTGGGGCCAACGTCCTGACTTTC. It translates to CASRDGTSNSGANVLTF.

The rearrangement links TRBV24-1 to TRBJ2-5, with a tentative D call TRBD2 (7 bases). Trimming removed 3 bases from V and 3 bases from J, with 22 bases in between. Germline V gives CDR1 KGHDR, CDR2 SFDVKD. The CDR3 is 18 residues long. The CDR3: CATSDPGGGSQWKETQYF. In DNA, the CDR3 is TGTGCCACCAGTGATCCTGGCGGGGGCTCCCAATGGAAAGAGACCCAGTACTTC.

V and J are TRBV6-2 or TRBV6-3 and TRBJ2-7; 7 bases align to TRBD2. The junction had 7 bases not matched to a gene; V was cut back by 6 bases and J by 2 bases. This CDR3 is built from 14 residues. In germline, CDR1 is MNHEY, CDR2 SVGEGT. The CDR3 here is CASSWDYSTYEQYV. As DNA, the CDR3 is TGTGCCAGCAGCTGGGACTATTCTACCTACGAGCAGTACGTC.

The genes are TRBV18 and TRBJ1-2; D is undetermined. Germline CDR1 KGHSH, CDR2 LQKENI. Trimming took off 10 bases at V and 2 bases at J, with 14 bases between the two ends. This CDR3 contains 13 residues. CDR3: CATQAQENYGYTF. DNA of the CDR3: TGTGCCACCCAAGCTCAGGAAAACTATGGCTACACCTTC.

The chain links TRBV19 to TRBJ2-7, with TRBD2 matching 7 bases. The CDR3 runs 18 residues. The V gene's germline CDR1 is LNHDA and CDR2 SQIVND (reference sequence). The J segment lost 0 bases and the V segment lost 3 bases, leaving 14 bases of the junction unmatched. CDR3 region: CASSIYGGERGRSYEQYF. The CDR3 bases are TGTGCCAGTAGTATCTATGGTGGGGAGCGGGGACGCTCCTACGAGCAGTACTTC.

This clone was seen only once. The J gene is TRBJ1-5, the V gene TRBV9; tentatively, D is TRBD1 (6 bases). The V gene lost 4 bases and the J gene lost 4 bases, with 12 bases spanning the gap. Germline V gene data show CDR1 as SGDLS and CDR2 as YYNGEE. The CDR3 runs to 14 residues. CDR3 protein: CASSPRQENQPQHF. In nucleotides, the CDR3 is TGTGCCAGCAGCCCTAGACAGGAAAATCAGCCCCAGCATTTT.

The chain employs TRBV6-5 and TRBJ1-2; D not resolved. The germline V and J ends were trimmed by 4 bases and 1 base, with 10 bases remaining between them. From germline, CDR1 is MNHEY and CDR2 SVGAGI. The CDR3 has 14 residues. The CDR3 nucleotides read TGTGCCAGCAGTTCTCCCGTCCTTAACTATGGCTACACCTTC. As protein: CASSSPVLNYGYTF.

This chain connects TRBV7-3 to TRBJ1-1; D is perhaps TRBD1 (6 bases). Per the germline V gene, CDR1 is SGHTA and CDR2 is FQGTGA. This CDR3 contains 15 residues. V lost 5 bases and J lost 1, with 14 bases in between. CDR3 sequence: CASSRRQAGNTEAFF. CDR3 DNA: TGTGCCAGCAGCCGCCGACAGGCTGGGAACACTGAAGCTTTCTTT.